A selection of T cell receptor beta chains follows, all from one sample in a study of T cells in Graves' hyperthyroidism and ophthalmopathy. TCRdb re-called the multiplex PCR reads through MiXCR, storing one row per CDR3 protein. In the table there are roughly 560,000 distinct CDR3 sequences, around 15% of which are singletons. The material sequenced was blood. These receptors were obtained from a woman in her 40s with Graves' ophthalmopathy. CDR3s leave out the opening cysteine and the closing phenylalanine or tryptophan. The order of the fields is V gene, CDR3 protein.

TRBV12-3/TRBV12-4	ASSSGDRNSPLH
TRBV28	ASSPRGTGLDEQY
TRBV20-1	SASSTGDGYT
TRBV12-5	ASGLGQGAGTGELF
TRBV12-3/TRBV12-4	ASSRLGHSNQPQH
TRBV11-2	ASSQGQGGWLFGYT
TRBV7-9	ASSLTTSNQPQH
TRBV6-5	ASSYLGTGGLSYT
TRBV29-1	SAMDYSSYEQY
TRBV3-1	ASGGQGSSYGYT
TRBV2	ASRAEEMNTEAF
TRBV30	AWSPQGEAF
TRBV11-2	ASSLDVFSGIKETQY
TRBV30	AFQGLTGNTIY
TRBV20-1	SARRRGNTEAF
TRBV20-1	SARSGVGETQY
TRBV19	ASSINPGLEQY
TRBV28	ASRLGGGYEQY
TRBV4-1	ASSQDRDNQPQH
TRBV4-3	ASSQVTGVEQY
TRBV28	ASTTGRAGGETQY
TRBV27	ASSRRGGDTIY
TRBV20-1	SARVTSTSSYEQY
TRBV19	ASTVTGLNTEAF
TRBV19	ASSPAWGKNIQY
TRBV15	ATSRDLKETQY
TRBV7-2	ASSFDGTREETQY
TRBV19	ASSTTQEDGYT
TRBV28	ASSLPRYSNQPQH
TRBV30	AYDRGGADGYT
TRBV2	ASSGGRTAFTDTQY
TRBV20-1	SARVGGGLGNTIY
TRBV12-3/TRBV12-4	ASSLESGSNQPQH
TRBV27	ASSILAGADETQY
TRBV20-1	SARAQMDTEAF
TRBV7-2	ASSLSPGLAANTGELF
TRBV2	AILKGSKNIQY
TRBV28	ASRPREDGYEQY
TRBV5-1	ASSHSGIRGNEQF
TRBV5-1	ASSLGSESGGYT
TRBV3-1	ASSQDPASGSYEQY
TRBV6-5	ASSSQGRYTEAF
TRBV6-2/TRBV6-3	ASSSLGTPPNTGELF
TRBV12-3/TRBV12-4	ASSWTGADNSPLH
TRBV6-5	ASSKARGEPYEQY
TRBV5-1	ASSLDGQGAANTGELF
TRBV20-1	SGRTQGFPYEQY
TRBV18	ASSLTSTRMGETQY
TRBV2	ASKGNTGELF
TRBV6-2/TRBV6-3	ASIGLANTGELF
TRBV12-3/TRBV12-4	ASSPAGLLSYEQY
TRBV11-3	ASSRRPGNTEAF